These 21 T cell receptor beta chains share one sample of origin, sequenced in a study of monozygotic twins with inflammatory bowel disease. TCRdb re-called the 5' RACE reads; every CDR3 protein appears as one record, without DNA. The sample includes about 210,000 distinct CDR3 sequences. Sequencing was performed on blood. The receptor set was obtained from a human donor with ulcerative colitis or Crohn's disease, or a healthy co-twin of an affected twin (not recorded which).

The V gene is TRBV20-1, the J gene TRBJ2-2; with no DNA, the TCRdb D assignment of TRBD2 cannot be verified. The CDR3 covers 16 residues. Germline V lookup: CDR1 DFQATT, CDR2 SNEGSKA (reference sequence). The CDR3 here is CSARTSPGDNTGELFF.

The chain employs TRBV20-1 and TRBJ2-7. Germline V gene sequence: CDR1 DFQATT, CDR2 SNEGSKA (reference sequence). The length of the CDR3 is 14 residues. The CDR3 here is CSARTRTSSYEQYF.

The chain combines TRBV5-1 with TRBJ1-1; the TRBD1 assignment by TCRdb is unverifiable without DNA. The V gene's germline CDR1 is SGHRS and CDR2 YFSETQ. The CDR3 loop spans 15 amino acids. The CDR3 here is CASSFSKGGDAEAFF.

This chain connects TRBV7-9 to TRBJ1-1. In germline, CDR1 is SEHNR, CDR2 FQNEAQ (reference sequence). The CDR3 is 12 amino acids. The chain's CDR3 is CASRLSNTEAFF.

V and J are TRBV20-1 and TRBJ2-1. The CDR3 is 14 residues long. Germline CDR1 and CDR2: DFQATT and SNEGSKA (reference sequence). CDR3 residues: CSTRVGFPYNEQFF.

CDR3 region: CSATPAGGRQETQYF. J is TRBJ2-5 and V is TRBV20-1; there is no DNA to check the TCRdb D call of TRBD2. CDR3 length: 15 amino acids. CDR1 and CDR2 from the germline V gene are DFQATT and SNEGSKA (reference sequence).

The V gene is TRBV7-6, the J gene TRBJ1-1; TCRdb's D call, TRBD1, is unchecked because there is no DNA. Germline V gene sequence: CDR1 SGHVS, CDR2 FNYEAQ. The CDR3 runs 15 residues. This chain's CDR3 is CASSPGGGMNTEAFF.

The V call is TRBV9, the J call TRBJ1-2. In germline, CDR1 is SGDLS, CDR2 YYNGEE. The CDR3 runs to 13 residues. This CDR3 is CASSVGRGDGYTF.

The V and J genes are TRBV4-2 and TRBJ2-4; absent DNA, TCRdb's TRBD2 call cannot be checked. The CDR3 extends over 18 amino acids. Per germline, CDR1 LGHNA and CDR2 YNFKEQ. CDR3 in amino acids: CASSPGLAGGAPKNIQYF.

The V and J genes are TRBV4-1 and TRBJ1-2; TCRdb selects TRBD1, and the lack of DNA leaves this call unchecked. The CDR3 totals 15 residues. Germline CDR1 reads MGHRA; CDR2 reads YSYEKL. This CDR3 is CASSQDWGASYGYTF.

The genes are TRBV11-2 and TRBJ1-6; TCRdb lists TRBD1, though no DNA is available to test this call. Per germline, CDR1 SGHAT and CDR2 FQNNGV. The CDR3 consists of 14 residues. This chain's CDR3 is CASSFRGRNSPLHF.

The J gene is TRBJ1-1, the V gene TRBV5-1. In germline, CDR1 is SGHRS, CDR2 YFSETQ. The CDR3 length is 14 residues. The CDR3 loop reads CASSLYEGNTEAFF.

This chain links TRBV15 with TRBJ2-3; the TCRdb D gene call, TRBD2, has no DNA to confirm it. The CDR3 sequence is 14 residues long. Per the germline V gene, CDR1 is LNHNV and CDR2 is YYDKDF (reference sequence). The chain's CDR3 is CATSRGLAEDTQYF.

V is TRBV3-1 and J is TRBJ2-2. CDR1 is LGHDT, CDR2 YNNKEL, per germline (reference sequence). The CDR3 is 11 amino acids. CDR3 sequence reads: CASSQTGELFF.

CDR3 region: CASSTDRINYGYTF. The chain has TRBV5-4 and TRBJ1-2; the TCRdb call, TRBD1, lacks DNA for checking. Germline CDR1 reads SGHNT; CDR2 reads YYREEE (reference sequence). The CDR3 has 14 amino acids.

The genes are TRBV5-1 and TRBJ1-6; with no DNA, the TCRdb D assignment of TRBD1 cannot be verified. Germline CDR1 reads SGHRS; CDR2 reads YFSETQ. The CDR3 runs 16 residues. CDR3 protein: CASTKTGGSYNSPLHF.

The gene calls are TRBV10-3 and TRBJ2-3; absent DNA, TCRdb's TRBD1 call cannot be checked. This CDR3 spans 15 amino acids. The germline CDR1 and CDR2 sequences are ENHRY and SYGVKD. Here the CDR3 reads CATRWTGGEGDTQYF.

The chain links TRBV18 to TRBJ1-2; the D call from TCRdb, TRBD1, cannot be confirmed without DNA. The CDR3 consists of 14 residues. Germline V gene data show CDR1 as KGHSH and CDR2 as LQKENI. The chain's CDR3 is CASSPAGPNYGYTF.

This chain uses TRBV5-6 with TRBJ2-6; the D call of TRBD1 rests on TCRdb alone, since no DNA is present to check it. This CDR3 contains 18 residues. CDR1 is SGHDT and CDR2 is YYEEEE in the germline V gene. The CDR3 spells CASSPPTTSFSGANVLTF.

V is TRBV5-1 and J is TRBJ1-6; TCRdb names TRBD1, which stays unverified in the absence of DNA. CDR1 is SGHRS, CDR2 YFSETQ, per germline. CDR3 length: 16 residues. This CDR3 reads CASSLHGAGTSSPLHF.

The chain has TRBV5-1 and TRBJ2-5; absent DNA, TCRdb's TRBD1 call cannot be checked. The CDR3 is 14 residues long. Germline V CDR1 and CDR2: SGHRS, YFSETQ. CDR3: CASSLGPGEETQYF.